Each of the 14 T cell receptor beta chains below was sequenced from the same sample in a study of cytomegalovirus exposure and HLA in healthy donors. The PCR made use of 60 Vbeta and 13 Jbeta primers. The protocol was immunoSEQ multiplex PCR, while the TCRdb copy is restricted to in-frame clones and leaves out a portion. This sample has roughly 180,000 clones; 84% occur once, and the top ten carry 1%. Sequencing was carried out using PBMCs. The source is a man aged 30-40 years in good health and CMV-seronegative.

The CDR3 loop reads CASSGGGRDTQYF. DNA for the CDR3: TGTGCCAGCAGCGGAGGGGGCAGAGATACGCAGTATTTT. The chain carries TRBV7-3 and TRBJ2-3; D is possibly TRBD1 (7 bases). This CDR3 region has 13 residues. Germline V gives CDR1 SGHTA, CDR2 FQGTGA. Trimming cost V 5 bases and J 5 bases, with 11 bases left between them.

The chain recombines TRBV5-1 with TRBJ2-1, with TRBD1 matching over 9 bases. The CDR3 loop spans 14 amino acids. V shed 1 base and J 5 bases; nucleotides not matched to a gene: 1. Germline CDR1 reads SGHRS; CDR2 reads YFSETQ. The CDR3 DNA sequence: TGCGCCAGCAGCTTGACAGGGGGCCACAATGAGCAGTTCTTC. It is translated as CASSLTGGHNEQFF.

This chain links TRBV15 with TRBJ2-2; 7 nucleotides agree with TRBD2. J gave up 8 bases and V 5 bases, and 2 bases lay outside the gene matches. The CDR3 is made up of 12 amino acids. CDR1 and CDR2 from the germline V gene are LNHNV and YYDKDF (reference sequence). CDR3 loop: CATSRGVGELFF. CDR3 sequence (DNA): TGTGCCACCAGCCGGGGGGTAGGGGAGCTGTTTTTT.

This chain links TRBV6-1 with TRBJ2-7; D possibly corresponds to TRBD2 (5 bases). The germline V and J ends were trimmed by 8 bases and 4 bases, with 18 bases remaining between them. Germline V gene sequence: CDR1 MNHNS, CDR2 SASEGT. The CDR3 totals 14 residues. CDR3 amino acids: CASEMAGLYYEQYF. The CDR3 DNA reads TGTGCCAGCGAGATGGCAGGACTCTATTACGAGCAGTACTTC.

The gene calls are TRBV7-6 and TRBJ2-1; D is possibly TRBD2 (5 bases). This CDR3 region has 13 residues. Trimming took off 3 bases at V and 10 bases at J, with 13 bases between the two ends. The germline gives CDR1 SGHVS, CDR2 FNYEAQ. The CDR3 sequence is CASSFAGVGEQFF. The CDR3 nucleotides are TGTGCCAGCAGCTTTGCCGGGGTCGGAGAGCAGTTCTTC.

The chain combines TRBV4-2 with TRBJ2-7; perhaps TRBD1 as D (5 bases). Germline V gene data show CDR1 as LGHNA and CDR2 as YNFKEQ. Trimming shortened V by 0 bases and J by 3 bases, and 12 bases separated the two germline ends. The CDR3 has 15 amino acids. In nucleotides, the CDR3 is TGTGCCAGCAGCCAAGATCCAGGGCCGAACTACGAGCAGTACTTC. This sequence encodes CASSQDPGPNYEQYF.

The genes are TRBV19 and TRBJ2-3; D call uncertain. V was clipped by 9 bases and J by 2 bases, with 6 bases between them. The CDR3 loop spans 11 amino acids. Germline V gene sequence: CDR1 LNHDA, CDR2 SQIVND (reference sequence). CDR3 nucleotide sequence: TGTGCCAGCCGTTTCACAGATACGCAGTATTTT. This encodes CASRFTDTQYF.

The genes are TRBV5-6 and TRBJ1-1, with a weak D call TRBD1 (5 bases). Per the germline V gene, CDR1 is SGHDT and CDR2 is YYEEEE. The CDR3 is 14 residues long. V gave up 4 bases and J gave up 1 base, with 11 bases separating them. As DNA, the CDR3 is TGTGCCAGCAGCCCTGCGGGGCGGAACACTGAAGCTTTCTTT. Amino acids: CASSPAGRNTEAFF.

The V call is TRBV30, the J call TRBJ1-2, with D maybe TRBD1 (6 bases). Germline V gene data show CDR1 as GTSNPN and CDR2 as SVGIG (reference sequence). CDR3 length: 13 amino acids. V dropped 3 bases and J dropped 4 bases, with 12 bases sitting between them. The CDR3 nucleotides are TGTGCCTGGAGCCGGGCAGGGGTCTATGGCTACACCTTC. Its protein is CAWSRAGVYGYTF.

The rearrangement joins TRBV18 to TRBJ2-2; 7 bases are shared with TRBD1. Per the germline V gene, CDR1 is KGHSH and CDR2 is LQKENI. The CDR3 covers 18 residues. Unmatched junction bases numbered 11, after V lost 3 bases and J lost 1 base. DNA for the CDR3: TGTGCCAGCTCACCGCGACCTACAGGGGTAGAGAACACCGGGGAGCTGTTTTTT. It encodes CASSPRPTGVENTGELFF.

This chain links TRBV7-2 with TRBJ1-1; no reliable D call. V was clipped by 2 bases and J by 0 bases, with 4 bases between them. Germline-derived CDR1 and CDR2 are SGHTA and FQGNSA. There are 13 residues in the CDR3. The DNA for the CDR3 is TGTGCCAGCAGCTTACAGATGAACACTGAAGCTTTCTTT. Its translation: CASSLQMNTEAFF.

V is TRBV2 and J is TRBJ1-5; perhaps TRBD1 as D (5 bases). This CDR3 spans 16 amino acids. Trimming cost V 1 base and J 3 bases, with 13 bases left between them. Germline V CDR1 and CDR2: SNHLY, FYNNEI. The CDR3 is CASSEGSGQVNQPQHF. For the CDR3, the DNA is TGTGCCAGCAGTGAAGGGTCAGGGCAAGTCAATCAGCCCCAGCATTTT.

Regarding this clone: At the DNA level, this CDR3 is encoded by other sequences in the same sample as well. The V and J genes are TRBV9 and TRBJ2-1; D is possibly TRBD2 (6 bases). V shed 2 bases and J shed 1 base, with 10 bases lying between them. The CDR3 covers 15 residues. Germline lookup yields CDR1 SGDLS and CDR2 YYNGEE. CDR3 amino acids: CASSVSGSSYNEQFF. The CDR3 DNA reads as TGTGCCAGCAGCGTCAGCGGGTCGTCCTACAATGAGCAGTTCTTC.

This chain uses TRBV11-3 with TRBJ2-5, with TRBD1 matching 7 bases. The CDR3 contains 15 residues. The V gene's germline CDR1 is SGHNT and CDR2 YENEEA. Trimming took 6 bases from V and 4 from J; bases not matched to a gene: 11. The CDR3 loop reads CASSSRQGRLETQYF. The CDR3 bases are TGTGCCAGCAGTTCAAGACAGGGTCGGCTAGAGACCCAGTACTTC.